This T cell receptor beta chain was identified during a study of blood T cells in healthy people across ages. Overall study: There was about one barcoded beta molecule captured by template switching per two T cells.

CDR3 length equals 15 residues. V was clipped by 5 bases and J by 2 bases, with 13 bases between them. The donors, aged about 6 to 95, were healthy Caucasians from Russia. Next came a second PCR, run for about 6 to 12 cycles, which used a sample-barcoded 5' primer along with a J-beta primer mix. Through a template-switch adaptor with 12 random nucleotides, each cDNA molecule received a tag. TCRdb re-analysed the 5' RACE reads in MiXCR, keeping a single row per CDR3 protein. Seen here are some 750,000 distinct CDR3 sequences, about 24% observed once, and the top ten hold under 25%. This clonotype was seen a few times.

The sequencing sample was made of blood. This TCR came from a man aged 70-80 years in good health. This chain connects TRBV12-3 or TRBV12-4 to TRBJ1-3, with TRBD1 as a possible D gene (5 bases). CDR3 residues: CASSLLGTAGNTIYF. The CDR3 coding sequence is TGTGCCAGCAGTCTATTAGGGACCGCTGGAAACACCATATATTTT.